The text below deals with one T cell receptor beta chain. Its target is unknown. Subsequent to 10 days of culture, CD4+ T cells were isolated. Each participant received a vaccine that was either BNT162b2 or mRNA-1273, given as two doses. Among the vaccine recipients, none had a prior SARS-CoV-2 infection, and nucleocapsid antibodies were negative. Sequencing was performed with immunoSEQ multiplex PCR; in TCRdb, only in-frame clones are kept and a portion is missing. The sample records tens of thousands of clones, roughly 73% being singletons. The entry originates in a study of vaccination effects on CD4 cells after COVID-19. The wider study: Prior to sequencing, the ViraFEST assay stimulated PBMC with viral peptide pools, which expanded the antigen-specific CD4+ T cells. Findings and caveats of the study: Whether induced by infection or by vaccine, clones showed marked clonal contraction late after vaccination.

The TCR originated in a human donor who received a COVID-19 vaccine. The sample consisted of CD4+ T cells from PBMCs cultured without peptide, taken after COVID-19 vaccination.

This chain's CDR3 is CASSKDSPSYEQYV. The CDR3 DNA reads TGTGCCAGCAGCAAAGACAGTCCGTCCTACGAGCAGTACGTC. V gene TRBV6-6 combines with J gene TRBJ2-7, with D possibly TRBD1 on 5 matching bases. Germline V gene data show CDR1 as MNHNY and CDR2 as SVGAGI (reference sequence). The V gene lost 6 bases and the J gene lost 1 base, with 13 bases spanning the gap. The CDR3 loop spans 14 amino acids.